The T cell receptor (beta chain) described here comes from a study of T cell repertoires in cytomegalovirus infection. Study in general: CMV epitopes in the study were HLA-C-restricted (recently identified) and HLA-B-restricted (well studied). Public TCR beta signature analysis indicated the presence of both CMV infection and matching HLA type. Findings and limits, study-wide: Cumulative frequency of public TCR beta families picked out carriers of CMV plus the relevant HLA. HLA-C-restricted CMV clonotypes gave the most frequent clonotype in two of eight donors.

Losses at the gene ends were 3 bases for V and 13 bases for J; bases not matched to a gene: 2. Germline CDR1 is SGHNT and CDR2 is YYREEE (reference sequence). The CDR3 contains 13 residues. One entry per CDR3 protein results from TCRdb running MiXCR on the reads. This sample has around 310,000 distinct CDR3 sequences, with under 35% found just once. This clonotype was recorded once. Its antigen is as yet unknown. Sequences were derived from cultured PBMCs, sampled from culture after CMV antigen stimulation. The chain uses TRBV5-4 and TRBJ2-4; 15 nucleotides match TRBD2. The clonotype was recovered from a human donor in good health (CMV status not recorded). Some clones in this sample may be carry-over from other donors' samples. The CDR3 here is CASSSGTSGRQYF. CDR3 bases: TGTGCCAGCAGCTCCGGGACTAGCGGGAGGCAGTACTTC. The full variable domain, with the rest looked up from reference TRBV5-4 and TRBJ2-4, is ETGVTQSPTHLIKTRGQQVTLRCSSQSGHNTVSWYQQALGQGPQFIFQYYREEENGRGNFPPRFSGLQFPNYSSELNVNALELDDSALYLCASSSGTSGRQYFGAGTRLSVL.